The 23 T cell receptor beta chains below all came from one sample that was sequenced in a study of Graves' ophthalmopathy and Graves' hyperthyroidism (dated by TCRdb to the late 2010s). For sequencing, an Illumina HiSeq 2000 was employed. For repertoire sequencing, TCR beta CDR3 regions were amplified from RNA transcripts. The first round of RT-PCR was done with HTBI primers and the Qiagen OneStep RT-PCR kit, and was followed by a second round of multiplex PCR, then size selection and purification. TCRdb handled the public reads itself, with Q25 trimming in fastp and clone calling in MiXCR, and kept productive beta chains. A single entry per CDR3 protein holds the most common genes and DNA from its merged rows. This sample lists about 620,000 distinct CDR3 sequences; about a fifth were detected once. The ten largest clones take up more than 5.5% of the sample. Sequenced: peripheral blood. These receptors came from a woman aged 18-29 years with stable Graves' hyperthyroidism. Some clones in this sample may be carry-over from other donors' samples. Donor details come from another sample of the same person, matched by shared clones.

The sample holds many counts of this clonotype. The chain combines TRBV20-1 with TRBJ1-5; D not resolved. CDR3 length equals 13 residues. V was trimmed by 3 bases and J by 3 bases, leaving 9 bases between them. Germline CDR1 DFQATT, CDR2 SNEGSKA (reference sequence). The CDR3, as DNA: TGCAGTGCTAGTGCGTGGGCCAATCAGCCCCAGCATTTT. Translating gives CSASAWANQPQHF.

This clonotype was picked up a small number of times. The V gene is TRBV18, the J gene TRBJ1-1; D perhaps matches TRBD1 (5 bases). The CDR3 has 15 residues. CDR1 is KGHSH, CDR2 LQKENI, per germline. Trimming took 2 bases from V and 5 from J, leaving 15 bases between them. CDR3 protein: CASSPGPDRGTEAFF. The DNA for the CDR3 is TGTGCCAGCTCACCAGGGCCAGACAGAGGAACTGAAGCTTTCTTT.

This clonotype was detected a few times. V usage is TRBV4-1 and J usage is TRBJ2-2; D is unclear. Trimming pared 5 bases from V and 0 bases from J, leaving 16 bases between. Germline CDR1 and CDR2: MGHRA and YSYEKL. The CDR3 covers 17 residues. For the CDR3, the DNA is TGCGCCAGCAGCTCCCGTAGAGTTAGTGCGAACACCGGGGAGCTGTTTTTT. Protein sequence: CASSSRRVSANTGELFF.

About this clonotype: No conserved phenylalanine or tryptophan is present at the end of the CDR3, so a read error is the likely explanation. The DNA is left out, because the CDR3 cannot be placed on it with certainty; the CDR3 is given as TCRdb lists it. J is TRBJ1-1 and V is TRBV12-3 or TRBV12-4; the listed D gene, TRBD1, was not tested against the DNA. The CDR3 extends over 15 residues, inclusive of both ends. The CDR3 protein is CASNPGGLVGTEACL.

This clonotype was observed at least ten times. The chain employs TRBV6-2 or TRBV6-3 and TRBJ2-5; D gene ambiguous. Trimming took 5 bases from V and 3 from J, leaving 10 bases between them. This CDR3 is 13 amino acids long. Per germline, CDR1 MNHEY and CDR2 SVGEGT. The CDR3, as DNA: TGTGCCAGCAGTCGAGCACCCAAAGAGACCCAGTACTTC. Translated: CASSRAPKETQYF.

In its sample, this clonotype was seen many times. This sequence joins TRBV27 and TRBJ1-1; D gene unclear. V was trimmed by 3 bases and J by 0 bases, leaving 5 bases between them. Germline-derived CDR1 and CDR2 are MNHEY and SMNVEV (reference sequence). This CDR3 comprises 13 residues. The CDR3 sequence is CASSFEVNTEAFF. In DNA form, the CDR3 reads TGTGCCAGCAGTTTCGAGGTGAACACTGAAGCTTTCTTT.

The table lists this clonotype with many counts. The chain carries TRBV7-2 and TRBJ2-2; D not resolved. V was pared by 1 base and J by 4 bases, with 7 bases between. Per germline, CDR1 SGHTA and CDR2 FQGNSA. CDR3 length: 14 amino acids. CDR3 sequence: CASSLDSATGELFF. Written as DNA, the CDR3 is TGTGCCAGCAGCTTAGACAGTGCCACCGGGGAGCTGTTTTTT.

This clonotype was counted many times. The J gene is TRBJ1-1, the V gene TRBV29-1, with 8 bases identical to TRBD1. This CDR3 spans 14 amino acids. Trimming at V came to 5 bases and at J to 2 bases, leaving 7 bases not matched to a gene. Germline V lookup: CDR1 SQVTM, CDR2 ANQGSEA. The CDR3 reads CSVRTGGGNTEAFF. For the CDR3, the DNA is TGCAGCGTTCGTACAGGGGGAGGAAACACTGAAGCTTTCTTT.

This clonotype was counted at least ten times. The V gene is TRBV5-1, the J gene TRBJ2-7; no reliable D call. The ends were cut back, 4 bases at V and 6 bases at J, with 8 bases in the middle. There are 11 residues in the CDR3. Germline CDR1 SGHRS, CDR2 YFSETQ. The CDR3 sequence is CASSASSEQYF. CDR3 DNA: TGCGCCAGCAGCGCCTCATCCGAGCAGTACTTC. Supplemented by reference TRBV5-1 and TRBJ2-7, the full variable domain reads KAGVTQTPRYLIKTRGQQVTLSCSPISGHRSVSWYQQTPGQGLQFLFEYFSETQRNKGNFPGRFSGRQFSNSRSEMNVSTLELGDSALYLCASSASSEQYFGPGTRLTVT.

This clonotype showed up many times. The V gene is TRBV15, the J gene TRBJ2-5, with TRBD1 matching over 9 bases. The germline gives CDR1 LNHNV, CDR2 YYDKDF (reference sequence). J was trimmed by 1 base and V by 5 bases; bases with no gene match: 5. This CDR3 is built from 15 residues. CDR3 amino acids: CATSRGQGTQETQYF. The CDR3 region has the DNA TGTGCCACCAGCCGGGGACAGGGCACCCAAGAGACCCAGTACTTC.

The chain joins TRBV4-3 to TRBJ1-5; D is unclear. V was clipped by 0 bases and J by 3 bases, with 9 bases between them. The CDR3 totals 15 residues. CDR1 and CDR2 (germline): LGHNA, YSLEER. The DNA of the CDR3 is TGCGCCAGCAGCCAAGATAAGACCAACAATCAGCCCCAGCATTTT. It yields the protein CASSQDKTNNQPQHF.

Only a few counts were recorded for this clonotype. The V call is TRBV29-1, the J call TRBJ2-7; 9 nucleotides align to TRBD1. Germline CDR1 is SQVTM and CDR2 is ANQGSEA. Unmatched junction bases numbered 11, after V lost 5 bases and J lost 3 bases. The CDR3 has 15 amino acids. DNA for the CDR3: TGCAGCGTTATTGGTAGTACAGGGGGCTTCTACGAGCAGTACTTC. This gives the protein CSVIGSTGGFYEQYF.

This clonotype occurred many times. The chain employs TRBV6-5 and TRBJ2-5; 8 bases agree with TRBD1. The germline V gene encodes CDR1 MNHEY and CDR2 SVGAGI. The CDR3 has 14 amino acids. The trim removed 6 bases at V and 4 bases at J, leaving 7 bases unmatched. The CDR3: CASSATGGGETQYF. The CDR3 coding sequence is TGTGCCAGCAGCGCTACAGGGGGTGGAGAGACCCAGTACTTC.

This clonotype occurred many times. The rearrangement links TRBV28 to TRBJ2-7; D remains unclear. This CDR3 contains 14 residues. Looked up from germline, CDR1 is MDHEN and CDR2 is SYDVKM. The ends were cut back, 6 bases at V and 7 bases at J, with 19 bases in the middle. The CDR3 DNA sequence: TGTGCCAGCAGAACCTTAGACCGGCCTGATGAGCAGTACTTC. Its translation: CASRTLDRPDEQYF.

This clonotype occurred many times. The V gene is TRBV14, the J gene TRBJ2-5; 12 nucleotides match TRBD2. Germline-derived CDR1 and CDR2 are SGHDN and FVKESK. This CDR3 is built from 16 residues. J lost 2 bases, V lost 1 base, and 2 bases had no gene match. CDR3 loop: CASSQASGGVQETQYF. The CDR3 DNA sequence: TGTGCCAGCAGCCAAGCTAGCGGGGGGGTTCAAGAGACCCAGTACTTC.

The V and J genes are TRBV5-5 and TRBJ1-1; D is undetermined. The length of the CDR3 is 14 residues. V lost 2 bases to trimming and J lost 4 bases, with 12 bases between them. Per germline, CDR1 SGHKS and CDR2 YYEKEE (reference sequence). The CDR3, as DNA: TGTGCCAGCAGCTTTTCCGCTTTGAGCACTGAAGCTTTCTTT. Its translation is CASSFSALSTEAFF.

There are many counts of this clonotype. J is TRBJ2-5 and V is TRBV20-1; D gene ambiguous. The V end was cut by 1 base, the J end by 0 bases, with 9 bases between. CDR1 is DFQATT and CDR2 is SNEGSKA in the germline V gene (reference sequence). The CDR3 is made up of 14 amino acids. The CDR3 bases are TGCAGTGCTAGAGTTGGCAGCAACCAAGAGACCCAGTACTTC. This encodes CSARVGSNQETQYF.

This clonotype was seen many times. The chain couples TRBV6-5 to TRBJ2-5; perhaps TRBD1 as D (7 bases). The germline V gene has CDR1 MNHEY and CDR2 SVGAGI. The V end was cut by 6 bases, the J end by 2 bases, with 10 bases between. The CDR3 consists of 13 residues. This chain's CDR3 is CASRAGGQETQYF. The CDR3 nucleotides are TGTGCCAGCAGGGCAGGGGGGCAAGAGACCCAGTACTTC.

This clonotype has ten or more counts. The CDR3 DNA is TGTGCCAGCAGCTTAGGACTTCCAGGGGATTTGAACACTGAAGCTTTCTTT. It specifies CASSLGLPGDLNTEAFF. The V and J genes are TRBV7-6 and TRBJ1-1; D is perhaps TRBD1 (6 bases). The CDR3 loop spans 17 amino acids. CDR1 and CDR2 (germline): SGHVS, FNYEAQ. The V end lost 1 base, the J end lost 0 bases, and 15 bases lay between the germline ends.

The chain recombines TRBV12-3 or TRBV12-4 with TRBJ2-2, with D hard to call. This CDR3 has 14 residues. Trimming shortened V by 5 bases and J by 8 bases, and 15 bases separated the two germline ends. The CDR3 spells CASSRLSSAGELFF. As DNA, the CDR3 is TGTGCCAGCAGTCGCCTAAGCTCCGCGGGGGAGCTGTTTTTT.

As concerns this clonotype: A much larger clone differs from this one at a single base, so this may be a read error. This rearrangement joins TRBV29-1 to TRBJ1-1, with a weak D call TRBD1 (5 bases). The V gene's germline CDR1 is SQVTM and CDR2 ANQGSEA. The CDR3 is made up of 13 amino acids. The CDR3 nucleotides read TGCGGCGTTGCGGGGGTCATGAACACTGAAGCTTTCTTT. Its translation: CGVAGVMNTEAFF.

This clonotype was seen ten or more times. The chain has TRBV2 and TRBJ2-6; D unresolved. This CDR3 has 13 amino acids. Trimming pared 9 bases from V and 2 bases from J, leaving 8 bases between. The germline V gene encodes CDR1 SNHLY and CDR2 FYNNEI. The DNA of the CDR3 is TGTGCCAGGTCACCCCCTGGGGCCAACGTCCTGACTTTC. This encodes CARSPPGANVLTF. The full variable domain, in which reference TRBV2 and TRBJ2-6 provide the parts outside the CDR3, is EPEVTQTPSHQVTQMGQEVILRCVPISNHLYFYWYRQILGQKVEFLVSFYNNEISEKSEIFDDQFSVERPDGSNFTLKIRSTKLEDSAMYFCARSPPGANVLTFGAGSRLTVL.

This clonotype was seen a handful of times. CDR3 nucleotide sequence: TGCGCCAGCAGTTTTGACAGTAACGAGCAGTACTTC. Translated: CASSFDSNEQYF. This chain links TRBV10-2 with TRBJ2-7, with a tentative D call TRBD1 (5 bases). V shed 5 bases and J shed 5 bases, with 10 bases lying between them. CDR3 size: 12 residues. From germline, CDR1 is WSHSY and CDR2 SAAADI.